What follows are 5 T cell receptor beta chains derived from one specimen sequenced in a study of blood T cell repertoires in COVID-19. Sequencing used immunoSEQ multiplex PCR; TCRdb keeps in-frame clones, though not all of them. The sample consists of tens of thousands of clones, 86% of them appearing once. Sequencing used peripheral blood. The receptor source for this set is a man aged 45-65 years with active COVID-19.

The rearrangement uses TRBV12-3 or TRBV12-4 and TRBJ1-2; D not certain. V lost 7 bases and J 7 bases, leaving 16 bases between the germline ends. The CDR3 spans 13 residues. CDR3 region: CASTDRKRGGYTF. The CDR3 bases are TGTGCCAGCACCGACCGCAAGAGAGGTGGCTACACCTTC.

The rearrangement links TRBV28 to TRBJ2-1, with D tentatively TRBD2 (5 bases). The CDR3 extends over 16 amino acids. V lost 7 bases and J lost 0, with 16 bases in between. Per germline, CDR1 MDHEN and CDR2 SYDVKM. CDR3 sequence: CASTPRGGGSYNEQFF. DNA for the CDR3: TGTGCCAGCACCCCTAGAGGCGGAGGCTCCTACAATGAGCAGTTCTTC. The full variable domain, its missing parts supplied by reference TRBV28 and TRBJ2-1, is DVKVTQSSRYLVKRTGEKVFLECVQDMDHENMFWYRQDPGLGLRLIYFSYDVKMKEKGDIPEGYSVSREKKERFSLILESASTNQTSMYLCASTPRGGGSYNEQFFGPGTRLTVL.

To note about this clone: Other DNA sequences within the sample encode an identical CDR3. The rearrangement links TRBV7-2 to TRBJ2-5, with 8 bases lining up with TRBD2. The J segment lost 4 bases and the V segment lost 5 bases, leaving 6 bases of the junction unmatched. Germline V gene data show CDR1 as SGHTA and CDR2 as FQGNSA. The length of the CDR3 is 14 residues. The CDR3 DNA reads as TGTGCCAGCAGCAGGAGCGGGAGAGGAGAGACCCAGTACTTC. Protein product: CASSRSGRGETQYF.

The chain has TRBV15 and TRBJ1-4; D ambiguous. CDR1 and CDR2 (germline): LNHNV, YYDKDF (reference sequence). Trimming stripped 1 base from V and 0 bases from J, with 9 bases between. CDR3 length: 16 residues. This chain's CDR3 is CATSRAPVTTNEKLFF. In DNA form, the CDR3 reads TGTGCCACCAGCAGAGCCCCGGTCACAACTAATGAAAAACTGTTTTTT.

The chain links TRBV7-9 to TRBJ2-1; D is uncertain. Germline CDR1 and CDR2: SEHNR and FQNEAQ (reference sequence). This CDR3 is built from 12 residues. V was clipped by 3 bases and J by 2 bases, with 2 bases between them. CDR3 in amino acids: CASSFAYNEQFF. Written as DNA, the CDR3 is TGTGCCAGCAGCTTCGCCTACAATGAGCAGTTCTTC.